This T cell receptor beta chain was captured in a study of cytomegalovirus exposure and HLA in healthy donors. Study-wide results and caveats: There were three CMV-associated chains whose specificity for CMV antigens was confirmed in vitro.

Turning to this clone: Its antigen is not identified.

Assay: immunoSEQ multiplex PCR; the TCRdb copy retains only in-frame clones and omits some. This sample has 200,000 to 300,000 clones, with roughly 86% found just once. The germline V gene has CDR1 SGHRS and CDR2 YFSETQ. The CDR3 is 14 residues long. V was clipped by 4 bases and J by 6 bases; unmatched bases: 9. Sequenced sample: PBMCs. The chain is built from TRBV5-1 and TRBJ2-7; 8 nucleotides align to TRBD1. This receptor was taken from a woman aged 25 to 45 in good health and CMV-seropositive. CDR3 DNA: TGCGCCAGCAGCGTGGGACAGGCGGGCAGCGAGCAGTACTTC. Protein sequence: CASSVGQAGSEQYF.